These T cell receptor beta chains were read from a single sample in a study of blood T cell repertoires in COVID-19. This table comes from immunoSEQ multiplex PCR, and its TCRdb copy is limited to in-frame clones, with some not included. In the table there are 140,000 to 150,000 clones, 86% of which are singletons. What was sequenced was PBMCs or T cells enriched from blood (not recorded which). These receptors were obtained from a man aged 50 or older who had recovered from COVID-19. Each CDR3 is given with its conserved first and last residue. Fields, in order: J gene, V gene, D gene, clone size, CDR3 DNA, CDR3 protein. D genes are given only for firm matches. Rows may omit the clone size; those that give it use once, few, many or a size class.

TRBJ1-1,TRBV7-3,TRBD1,.,TGTGCCAGCAGCTTCAACAGGGGTTCCACTGAAGCTTTCTTT,CASSFNRGSTEAFF
TRBJ1-1,TRBV4-3,.,.,TGCGCCAGCAGCCAAGATCACAGGAACACTGAAGCTTTCTTT,CASSQDHRNTEAFF
TRBJ1-2,TRBV5-5,TRBD1,.,TGTGCCAGCAGCTTTCAACAGGGGGCAGGCTATGGCTACACCTTC,CASSFQQGAGYGYTF
TRBJ1-2,TRBV14,.,.,TGTGCCAGCAGCCAACTGGGAGGGAAGAAGAGTCTGAACTATGGCTACACCTTC,CASSQLGGKKSLNYGYTF
TRBJ1-2,TRBV19,.,once,TGTGCCAGTAGCCTGAAGGTATGGGCATATGGCTACACCTTC,CASSLKVWAYGYTF
TRBJ2-1,TRBV29-1,TRBD1,.,TGCAGCGTCCCCACCGGGACAGGGTTTTTCTACAATGAGCAGTTCTTC,CSVPTGTGFFYNEQFF
TRBJ1-3,TRBV19,.,.,TGTGCCAGTAGTATGACAGGCTCTGGAAACACCATATATTTT,CASSMTGSGNTIYF
TRBJ1-2,TRBV30,.,.,TGTTGCCAGGGCGAAGGCTATGGCTACACCTTC,CCQGEGYGYTF
TRBJ1-4,TRBV4-3,.,.,TGCGCCAGCAGCCAAGATATAGGGGTTAATGAAAAACTGTTTTTT,CASSQDIGVNEKLFF
TRBJ2-3,TRBV2,.,.,TGTGCCAGCAGTCGTAGCACAGATACGCAGTATTTT,CASSRSTDTQYF
TRBJ1-6,TRBV7-2,.,.,TGTGCCAGCAGCTTTGAGCAGGGGAATTCACCCCTCCACTTT,CASSFEQGNSPLHF
TRBJ1-4,TRBV7-9,.,.,TGTGCCAGCTCCCCGGCAGGTCTGGGTGAAAAACTGTTTTTT,CASSPAGLGEKLFF
TRBJ1-6,TRBV6-5,.,.,TGTGCCAGCATTCTGACCTTAGCCCGGAATTCACCCCTCCACTTT,CASILTLARNSPLHF
TRBJ1-1,TRBV5-1,.,.,TGCGCCAGCAGCTTTTATATGAACACTGAAGCTTTCTTT,CASSFYMNTEAFF
TRBJ1-2,TRBV6-5,TRBD1,.,TGTGCCAGCAGTTACTCGACAGGGTATGGCTACACCTTC,CASSYSTGYGYTF
TRBJ1-1,TRBV7-8,TRBD1,.,TGTGCCAGCAGCTTACGGACAGGGACGAACACTGAAGCTTTCTTT,CASSLRTGTNTEAFF
TRBJ2-5,TRBV5-1,TRBD2,.,TGCGCCAGCAGCTTGACTAGCGGCCAAGAGACCCAGTACTTC,CASSLTSGQETQYF
TRBJ1-5,TRBV2,.,once,TGTGCCAGCAACCTCCAACAGGGCGGTCAGCCCCAGCATTTT,CASNLQQGGQPQHF
TRBJ2-2,TRBV5-1,TRBD2,.,TGCGCCAGCAGCAGGGAGACTAGCGGAGGGGAGCTGTTTTTT,CASSRETSGGELFF
TRBJ2-2,TRBV5-1,TRBD2,.,TGCGCCAGCAGCTTAAGATCATCGGGGGGCACCGGGGAGCTGTTTTTT,CASSLRSSGGTGELFF
TRBJ2-1,TRBV6-2/TRBV6-3,TRBD2,.,TGTGCCAGCAGTCCCCTAAGACGGACTAGCGCCTACAATGAGCAGTTCTTC,CASSPLRRTSAYNEQFF
TRBJ2-1,TRBV7-3,TRBD2,.,TGTGCCAGCAGCTTACGGACTAGCGCTTACAATGAGCAGTTCTTC,CASSLRTSAYNEQFF
TRBJ1-1,TRBV9,TRBD1,.,TGTGCCAGCAGCGTACAGGGGGCATCCCCTGAAGCTTTCTTT,CASSVQGASPEAFF
TRBJ1-6,TRBV6-5,.,.,TGTGCCAGCAGTTACTCCAGGGTCTCACCCCTCCACTTT,CASSYSRVSPLHF
TRBJ2-6,TRBV5-5,.,.,TGTGCCAGCAGTAGAGACTCTGGGGCCAACGTCCTGACTTTC,CASSRDSGANVLTF
TRBJ2-1,TRBV2,TRBD2,.,TGTGCCAGCAGTGAAGCTGCTAGCGGGGGGGGCAATGAGCAGTTCTTC,CASSEAASGGGNEQFF
TRBJ1-1,TRBV19,.,.,TGTGCCAGTAGCCGGGGCACTGAAGCTTTCTTT,CASSRGTEAFF
TRBJ1-5,TRBV2,.,.,TGTGCCAGCAGTTTCAATAGAAATCAGCCCCAGCATTTT,CASSFNRNQPQHF
TRBJ1-5,TRBV7-2,.,.,TGTGCCAGCAGCTTCTTGGGGCGAAATCAGCCCCAGCATTTT,CASSFLGRNQPQHF
TRBJ1-3,TRBV10-2,.,.,TGCGCCAGCAGTGAGACCACGGGGGGCGGCTCTGGAAACACCATATATTTT,CASSETTGGGSGNTIYF
TRBJ1-6,TRBV9,TRBD1,.,TGTGCCAGCAGCGTAGGACAGGGTGGCCATAATTCACCCCTCCACTTT,CASSVGQGGHNSPLHF
TRBJ1-3,TRBV2,TRBD1,.,TGTGCCAGCCCCACCCGGCAGGGGGATATAGCGGAGGGAAACACCATATATTTT,CASPTRQGDIAEGNTIYF
TRBJ1-6,TRBV28,.,.,TGTGCCAGCAGTTTATTTGGGCGTCGGAATTCACCCCTCCACTTT,CASSLFGRRNSPLHF
TRBJ1-3,TRBV6-5,TRBD1,.,TGTGCCAGCAGATACAATCGGGACAGTGGAAACACCATATATTTT,CASRYNRDSGNTIYF
TRBJ2-2,TRBV5-1,TRBD1,.,TGCGCCAGCAGCTCCAAGTTTGCGGGACAGGCGAACACCGGGGAGCTGTTTTTT,CASSSKFAGQANTGELFF
TRBJ2-5,TRBV28,.,.,TGTGCCAGCAGTTTTCCCGGGACACTCCAAGAGACCCAGTACTTC,CASSFPGTLQETQYF
TRBJ1-6,TRBV2,.,.,TGTGCCAGCCGGAAGGAGAGCTCCTATAATTCACCCCTCCACTTT,CASRKESSYNSPLHF
TRBJ1-3,TRBV5-1,TRBD1,.,TGCGCCAGCAGCGGCACCGGGACAGGGTCAGGAAACACCATATATTTT,CASSGTGTGSGNTIYF
TRBJ1-2,TRBV7-2,.,.,TGTGCCAGCAGCTCGACAGGTAGCCGGCCGTATGGCTACACCTTC,CASSSTGSRPYGYTF
TRBJ2-2,TRBV15,TRBD2,few,TGTGCCACCAGCAGAGTGAAGCGGGAGGCCACCGGGGAGCTGTTTTTT,CATSRVKREATGELFF
TRBJ2-5,TRBV18,TRBD1,.,TGTGCCAGCTCACCCCAAAACGACAGGGACGAGACCCAGTACTTC,CASSPQNDRDETQYF
TRBJ1-6,TRBV2,.,.,TGTGCCCGCCGCACAGGGTTTTCACCCCTCCACTTT,CARRTGFSPLHF
TRBJ2-2,TRBV19,TRBD1,.,TGTGCCAGTAGTCCCATCGAACAGGGGACCGGGGAGCTGTTTTTT,CASSPIEQGTGELFF
TRBJ2-3,TRBV4-2,TRBD2,.,TGTGCCAGCAGCCAAGAGGGGAGCGGGGCTAGCACAGATACGCAGTATTTT,CASSQEGSGASTDTQYF